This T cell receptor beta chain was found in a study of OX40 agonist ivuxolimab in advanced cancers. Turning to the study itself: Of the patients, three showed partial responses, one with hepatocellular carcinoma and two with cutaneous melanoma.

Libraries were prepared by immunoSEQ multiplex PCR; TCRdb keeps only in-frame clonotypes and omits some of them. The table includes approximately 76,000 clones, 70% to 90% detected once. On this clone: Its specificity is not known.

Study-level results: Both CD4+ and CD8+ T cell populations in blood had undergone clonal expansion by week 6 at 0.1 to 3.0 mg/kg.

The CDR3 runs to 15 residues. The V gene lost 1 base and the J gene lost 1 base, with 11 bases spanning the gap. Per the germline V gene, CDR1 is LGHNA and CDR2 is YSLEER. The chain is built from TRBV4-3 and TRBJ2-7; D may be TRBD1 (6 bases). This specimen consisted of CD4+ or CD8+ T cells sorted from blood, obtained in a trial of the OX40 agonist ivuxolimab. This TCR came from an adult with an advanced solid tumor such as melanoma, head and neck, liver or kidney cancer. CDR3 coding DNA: TGCGCCAGCAGCCAAGGATCGGGACATTCCTACGAGCAGTACTTC. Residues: CASSQGSGHSYEQYF.